This TCR beta chain was found in a study of T cell therapy after organ transplantation. Study as a whole: T cells were expanded about 14 days with 30 CMV class I/II epitopes.

As for this clone: The target antigen is unknown.

Sequencing was performed with immunoSEQ multiplex PCR; in TCRdb, only in-frame clones are kept and a portion is missing. The sample includes about 48,000 clones, about 95% of them seen just once. V was pared by 6 bases and J by 3 bases, with 11 bases between. Germline-derived CDR1 and CDR2 are MNHNY and SVGAGI (reference sequence). The CDR3 runs to 13 residues. This receptor was identified in a human patient who had received a solid organ transplant and had CMV disease. This specimen was CD8+ T cells from blood, taken before autologous CMV-specific T cell therapy. V usage is TRBV6-6 and J usage is TRBJ2-5; TRBD2 is a possible D gene (6 bases). CDR3 coding DNA: TGTGCCAGCAGGTGGGCGGGAAAAGAGACCCAGTACTTC. This encodes CASRWAGKETQYF.